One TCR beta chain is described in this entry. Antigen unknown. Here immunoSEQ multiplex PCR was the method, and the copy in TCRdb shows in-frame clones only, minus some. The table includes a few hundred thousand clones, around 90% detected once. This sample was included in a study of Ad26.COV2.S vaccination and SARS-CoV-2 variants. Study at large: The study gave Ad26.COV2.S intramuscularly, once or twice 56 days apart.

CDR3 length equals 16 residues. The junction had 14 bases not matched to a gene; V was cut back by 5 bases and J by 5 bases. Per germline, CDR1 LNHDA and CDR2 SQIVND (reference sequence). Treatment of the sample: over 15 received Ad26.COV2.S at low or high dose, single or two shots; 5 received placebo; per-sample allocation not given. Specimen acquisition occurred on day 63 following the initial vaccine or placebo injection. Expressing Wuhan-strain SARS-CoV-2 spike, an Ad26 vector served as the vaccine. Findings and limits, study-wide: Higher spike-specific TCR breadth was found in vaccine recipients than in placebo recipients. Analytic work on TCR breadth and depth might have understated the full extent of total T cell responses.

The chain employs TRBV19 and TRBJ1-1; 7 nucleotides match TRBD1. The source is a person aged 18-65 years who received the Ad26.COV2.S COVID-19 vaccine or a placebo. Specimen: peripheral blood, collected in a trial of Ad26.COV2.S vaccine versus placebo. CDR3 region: CASSFQAVAQGTEAFF. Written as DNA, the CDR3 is TGTGCCAGTAGTTTCCAAGCGGTGGCACAGGGGACTGAAGCTTTCTTT.